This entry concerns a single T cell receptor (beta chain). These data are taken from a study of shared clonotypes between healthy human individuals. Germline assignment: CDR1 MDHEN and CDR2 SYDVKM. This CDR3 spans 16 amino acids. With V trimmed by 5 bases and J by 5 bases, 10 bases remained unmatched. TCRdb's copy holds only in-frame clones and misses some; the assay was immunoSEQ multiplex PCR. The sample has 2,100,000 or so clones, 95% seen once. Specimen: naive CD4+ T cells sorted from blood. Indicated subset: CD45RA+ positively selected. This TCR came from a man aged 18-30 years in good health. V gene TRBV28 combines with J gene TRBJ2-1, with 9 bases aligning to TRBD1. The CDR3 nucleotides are TGTGCCAGCAGTCGAACCGGGACAGGGATTAACAATGAGCAGTTCTTC. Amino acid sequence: CASSRTGTGINNEQFF.